This T cell receptor (beta chain) was profiled in a study of OX40 agonist ivuxolimab in advanced cancers. Study in general: Each patient was given ivuxolimab into a vein every 2 weeks, at 0.01 to 10 mg/kg. Study results and limitations: Expanded peripheral T cell antigen specificity was not determined. At 0.1 to 3.0 mg/kg and by week 6, clonal expansion occurred in CD4+ and CD8+ blood T cells.

Germline V gives CDR1 MNHNS, CDR2 SASEGT. CDR3 length: 16 amino acids. This clone was counted a single time. Its antigen is currently unknown. A junction boundary mismatches the germline segment, possibly from a read error. In the same sample, other DNA sequences code for this CDR3. Measured with immunoSEQ multiplex PCR; TCRdb has only the in-frame clones, and not every one. The sample lists 40,000 to 55,000 clones, roughly 90% occurring once. The TCR originated in an adult with an advanced solid tumor such as melanoma, head and neck, liver or kidney cancer. The sample consisted of CD4+ or CD8+ T cells sorted from blood, taken in a trial of the OX40 agonist ivuxolimab. This sequence joins TRBV6-1 and TRBJ1-1, with no clear D. CDR3 DNA sequence: TGTGCCAGCAGTGAACCAAGGCGAGCTATGAACACTGAAGCCTTCTTT. It codes for CASSEPRRAMNTEAFF.